The next 19 T cell receptor beta chains were all read from a single sample in a study of molecular identifiers for immune sequencing clone quantification (dated by TCRdb to the late 2010s). The method was PCR. TCRdb shows the sequencer as Illumina HiSeq 4000. TCRdb ran its own pipeline on the public reads, namely fastp trimming at Q25 and MiXCR clone calling, and kept in-frame beta chains. Rows merge per CDR3 protein into single entries with the most common DNA and genes. The sample table records about 35,000 distinct CDR3 sequences; about a fifth of these occur just once. The top ten clonotypes cover roughly 0.99% of the sample. Sequencing was done on a sample of naive CD8+ T cells from blood, with Jurkat cell RNA spiked in. Per the publication, the cell subset or site label means: FACS-sorted CD8+CD4-CCR7+CD45RA+ naive T cells. These TCRs come from a human donor in good health. Some libraries in this study had Jurkat cell RNA spiked in.

In this sample, this clonotype turned up many times. V gene TRBV6-6 combines with J gene TRBJ1-1; possibly TRBD1 for D (6 bases). Trimming left V 5 bases short and J 2 bases short, with 12 bases between. CDR3 length equals 14 residues. CDR1 is MNHNY and CDR2 is SVGAGI in the germline V gene (reference sequence). The chain's CDR3 is CASSPEDRNTEAFF. CDR3 bases: TGTGCCAGCAGTCCCGAGGACAGAAACACTGAAGCTTTCTTT.

This clonotype was seen many times. The chain recombines TRBV6-2 or TRBV6-3 with TRBJ2-5, with a possible D match to TRBD1 (6 bases). Trimming took 5 bases from V and 5 from J, leaving 15 bases between them. Looked up from germline, CDR1 is MNHEY and CDR2 is SVGEGT. This CDR3 is 14 amino acids long. The CDR3 sequence is CASSLIRGRETQYF. For the CDR3, the DNA is TGTGCCAGCAGTCTCATCAGGGGCAGGGAGACCCAGTACTTC.

This clonotype showed up many times. This sequence joins TRBV4-1 and TRBJ1-1; 9 nucleotides agree with TRBD1. The CDR3 loop spans 17 amino acids. Trimming cost V 4 bases and J 5 bases; bases outside gene matches: 14. Germline V lookup: CDR1 MGHRA, CDR2 YSYEKL. The CDR3 coding sequence is TGCGCCAGCAGCCCTGTCCCGGGACAGGGTTTGAGGACTGAAGCTTTCTTT. It yields the protein CASSPVPGQGLRTEAFF.

This clonotype was recorded many times. The genes are TRBV2 and TRBJ2-4; D is possibly TRBD2 (5 bases). V was shortened by 2 bases and J by 6 bases, with 14 bases between the two germline ends. The length of the CDR3 is 15 residues. Germline V gives CDR1 SNHLY, CDR2 FYNNEI. CDR3 sequence reads: CASSEYEGQLNIQYF. The CDR3 nucleotides are TGTGCCAGCAGTGAATATGAGGGTCAGTTAAACATTCAGTACTTC. Supplemented by reference TRBV2 and TRBJ2-4, the full variable domain reads EPEVTQTPSHQVTQMGQEVILRCVPISNHLYFYWYRQILGQKVEFLVSFYNNEISEKSEIFDDQFSVERPDGSNFTLKIRSTKLEDSAMYFCASSEYEGQLNIQYFGAGTRLSVL.

This clonotype has just a few counts. The rearrangement joins TRBV14 to TRBJ2-5; tentatively, D is TRBD1 or TRBD2 (6 bases each). This CDR3 comprises 15 residues. Germline V CDR1 and CDR2: SGHDN, FVKESK. Trimming cost V 4 bases and J 2 bases, with 14 bases left between them. Here the CDR3 DNA reads TGTGCCAGCAGCCGGGGGGCTCACCTTCAAGAGACCCAGTACTTC. Its translation: CASSRGAHLQETQYF.

A word on this clonotype: A single base separates this from a much larger clone, so it may be a read error. This sequence joins TRBV15 and TRBJ2-2; 11 bases are a match to TRBD1. This CDR3 contains 14 residues. Germline loops: CDR1 LNHNV, CDR2 YYDKDF (reference sequence). V lost 5 bases to trimming and J lost 13 bases; unmatched junction nucleotides: 9. This CDR3 reads CATSLGQGASGLFF. The CDR3 region has the DNA TGTGCCACCAGCCTAGGACAGGGGGCATCGGGGCTGTTTTTT. The full variable domain, completed using reference TRBV15 and TRBJ2-2, is DAMVIQNPRYQVTQFGKPVTLSCSQTLNHNVMYWYQQKSSQAPKLLFHYYDKDFNNEADTPDNFQSRRPNTSFCFLDIRSPGLGDTAMYLCATSLGQGASGLFFGEGSRLTVL.

Comments on this clonotype: A much bigger clone sits one base away, suggesting this may be a read error. The chain recombines TRBV25-1 with TRBJ1-6, with D tentatively TRBD1 (6 bases). Per germline, CDR1 MGHDK and CDR2 SYGVNS. This CDR3 region has 15 residues. V shed 6 bases and J shed 7 bases, with 16 bases lying between them. The CDR3 DNA reads as TGTGCCAGCAGCGAAACAGGGTTTCTCAATTCACCCCTCCACTTT. Translated, it gives CASSETGFLNSPLHF. The variable domain in full, with the rest retrieved from reference TRBV25-1 and TRBJ1-6, is EADIYQTPRYLVIGTGKKITLECSQTMGHDKMYWYQQDPGMELHLIHYSYGVNSTEKGDLSSESTVSRIRTEHFPLTLESARPSHTSQYLCASSETGFLNSPLHFGNGTRLTVT.

On this clonotype: The conserved final phenylalanine or tryptophan is absent from the CDR3, which likely points to a read error. The chain is built from TRBV28 and TRBJ2-4; D gene uncertain. CDR1 MDHEN and CDR2 SYDVKM come from the germline V gene. Trimming removed 5 bases from V and 8 bases from J, with 19 bases in between. This CDR3 has 15 amino acids. This chain's CDR3 is CASSPITLSEDIQYL. The CDR3 region has the DNA TGTGCCAGCAGTCCCATTACTCTATCCGAGGACATTCAGTACCTC.

This clonotype was picked up many times. The V gene is TRBV6-2 or TRBV6-3, the J gene TRBJ1-5; the D gene is possibly TRBD1 (5 bases). Germline V gives CDR1 MNHEY, CDR2 SVGEGT. This CDR3 has 14 residues. Trimming removed 8 bases at V and 2 bases at J, with 13 bases between. This chain's CDR3 is CASVAGDGNQPQHF. In DNA, the CDR3 is TGTGCCAGCGTCGCGGGGGACGGCAATCAGCCCCAGCATTTT.

The sample holds many counts of this clonotype. V gene TRBV6-2 or TRBV6-3 combines with J gene TRBJ1-1; D remains unclear. The CDR3 is 14 residues long. V was trimmed by 5 bases and J by 1 base, leaving 11 bases between them. The germline CDR1 and CDR2 sequences are MNHEY and SVGEGT. CDR3 sequence reads: CASSRLTENTEAFF. Here the CDR3 DNA reads TGTGCCAGCAGTCGCCTTACAGAGAACACTGAAGCTTTCTTT.

This clonotype has a handful of counts. This chain links TRBV23-1 with TRBJ1-6; 9 nucleotides align to TRBD1. TRBV23-1 is noted as an ORF with a role that remains uncertain. V was pared by 8 bases and J by 9 bases, with 23 bases of the junction left unmatched. CDR3 size: 19 residues. CDR3 sequence: CASSLPTIKPGQGSSPLHF. For the CDR3, the DNA is TGCGCCAGCTCATTGCCAACAATTAAGCCGGGACAGGGTAGTTCACCCCTCCACTTT.

The count of this clonotype is one. A read error is possible here, since a much larger clone lies one base away. This chain joins TRBV19 and TRBJ1-1, with D perhaps matching TRBD1 (6 bases). The CDR3 runs to 16 residues. Germline lookup yields CDR1 LNHDA and CDR2 SQIVND (reference sequence). This chain's CDR3 is CASSITLRDMNAEAFF. The CDR3 DNA follows: TGTGCCAGTAGTATCACCCTCCGGGACATGAACGCTGAAGCTTTCTTT.

A word on this clonotype: This may be a read error, as it is one base from a much larger clone. The rearrangement uses TRBV7-6 and TRBJ1-5, with TRBD1 identical over 10 bases. CDR3 length equals 17 residues. The V gene end was trimmed by 1 base and the J gene end by 15 bases; junction bases not matched to a gene: 18. Germline CDR1 SGHVS, CDR2 FNYEAQ. CDR3 region: CASSLVVDLGQGRTRHF. CDR3 nucleotide sequence: TGTGCCAGCAGCTTAGTGGTGGATTTGGGACAGGGGAGAACCCGGCATTTT. Variable domain in full (rest from reference TRBV7-6 and TRBJ1-5): GAGVSQSPRYKVTKRGQDVALRCDPISGHVSLYWYRQALGQGPEFLTYFNYEAQQDKSGLPNDRFSAERPEGSISTLTIQRTEQRDSAMYRCASSLVVDLGQGRTRHFGDGTRLSIL.

In its sample, this clonotype was seen a few times. A read error is likely, as this CDR3 ends without the conserved phenylalanine or tryptophan. This chain links TRBV7-6 with TRBJ2-3; D is uncertain. The V gene lost 3 bases and the J gene lost 5 bases, with 12 bases spanning the gap. From germline, CDR1 is SGHVS and CDR2 FNYEAQ. The CDR3 length is 14 residues. The CDR3 loop reads CASSFAIGVDTQYS. CDR3 nucleotides: TGTGCCAGCAGCTTTGCTATCGGTGTAGATACGCAGTATTCT.

This clonotype was observed many times. V gene TRBV28 combines with J gene TRBJ2-7, with TRBD1 identical over 9 bases. The CDR3 totals 14 residues. In germline, CDR1 is MDHEN, CDR2 SYDVKM. The trim removed 6 bases at V and 3 bases at J, leaving 6 bases unmatched. The CDR3 coding sequence is TGTGCCAGCAGACCTACAGGGGGCGTCTACGAGCAGTACTTC. Protein product: CASRPTGGVYEQYF.

This clonotype was picked up many times. V is TRBV6-2 or TRBV6-3 and J is TRBJ2-1; D not resolved. CDR3 length equals 14 residues. V was pared by 2 bases and J by 8 bases, with 13 bases between. Germline V gives CDR1 MNHEY, CDR2 SVGEGT. For the CDR3, the DNA is TGTGCCAGCAGTTACAGCCGGACCTTTGATGAGCAGTTCTTC. As protein: CASSYSRTFDEQFF.

Details on this clonotype: This may be a read error: a much more frequent sequence differs by one nucleotide. The CDR3 nucleotides are TGTGCCAGCAGCTCCCGCGAAGGGGGTATGAACACTGAAGCTTCCTTT. Protein: CASSSREGGMNTEASF. This chain joins TRBV7-9 and TRBJ1-1; D is perhaps TRBD1 (6 bases). Germline CDR1 and CDR2: SEHNR and FQNEAQ (reference sequence). This CDR3 has 16 residues.

The genes are TRBV11-2 and TRBJ2-3; 8 bases agree with TRBD1. Germline assignment: CDR1 SGHAT and CDR2 FQNNGV. This CDR3 has 17 residues. J lost 7 bases, V lost 4 bases, and 16 bases had no gene match. CDR3 DNA: TGTGCCAGCAGCTCCGGACAGGGTCGAGCTAGCCCAAATACGCAGTATTTT. It translates to CASSSGQGRASPNTQYF. The entire variable domain, with the rest obtained from reference TRBV11-2 and TRBJ2-3, is as follows: EAGVAQSPRYKIIEKRQSVAFWCNPISGHATLYWYQQILGQGPKLLIQFQNNGVVDDSQLPKDRFSAERLKGVDSTLKIQPAKLEDSAVYLCASSSGQGRASPNTQYFGPGTRLTVL.

The chain employs TRBV12-3 or TRBV12-4 and TRBJ2-7; 8 bases fit TRBD1. V shed 6 bases and J 4 bases; nucleotides not matched to a gene: 11. The CDR3 runs to 15 residues. The CDR3 sequence is CASRPRTGRMYEQYF. In nucleotides, the CDR3 is TGTGCCAGCAGGCCACGGACAGGGAGAATGTACGAGCAGTACTTC.